This is a list of T cell receptor beta chains from one sample in a study of OX40 agonist ivuxolimab in advanced cancers. Sequencing was performed with immunoSEQ multiplex PCR; in TCRdb, only in-frame clones are kept and a portion is missing. This repertoire shows about 73,000 clones, around 87% found once; its top ten account for approximately 7.7%. The source material was CD4+ or CD8+ T cells sorted from blood, sampled in a trial of the OX40 agonist ivuxolimab. The receptors come from an adult with an advanced solid tumor such as melanoma, head and neck, liver or kidney cancer. The CDR3 runs from the conserved cysteine through the conserved F or W. D genes are given only for firm matches. Part of the rows lack a size; the others show once, few, many or a class for expanded clones.

CDR3 DNA,CDR3 protein,J gene,D gene,clone size,V gene
TGCGCCAGCAGCCTCGGGGCGCACACTGAAGCTTTCTTT,CASSLGAHTEAFF,TRBJ1-1,.,.,TRBV5-1
TGTGCCAGCAGTTCTCTAGCGGCCGGGGCCAACGTCCTGACTTTC,CASSSLAAGANVLTF,TRBJ2-6,TRBD2,.,TRBV28
TGTGCCAGCAGCTTGGAGGGGGCTCGAGCCTATGGCTACACCTTC,CASSLEGARAYGYTF,TRBJ1-2,TRBD1,.,TRBV5-4
TGTGCCTGGAGTGTACAGACAGGGGGTGAACAGACCCAGTACTTC,CAWSVQTGGEQTQYF,TRBJ2-5,TRBD1,.,TRBV30
TGTGCCAGCAGCTTCCTACTCGGACCTAACACTGAAGCTTTCTTT,CASSFLLGPNTEAFF,TRBJ1-1,.,.,TRBV13
TGTGCCAGCTCACCGACAGGCTGGCTTAGCAATCAGCCCCAGCATTTT,CASSPTGWLSNQPQHF,TRBJ1-5,.,.,TRBV18
TGTGCCAGCAGCTTCGGGACACCGAAAGAGACCCAGTACTTC,CASSFGTPKETQYF,TRBJ2-5,.,.,TRBV7-3
TGTGCCAGCAGCTTCTCTAGCGGGGGCTCAGAGACCCAGTACTTC,CASSFSSGGSETQYF,TRBJ2-5,TRBD2,.,TRBV11-2
TGTGCCAGCAGTTTTCTGGGCACTAACTATGGCTACACCTTC,CASSFLGTNYGYTF,TRBJ1-2,.,.,TRBV28
TGTGCCAGCACCACAAATCCCGGGGGGCCTAATGAGCAGTTCTTC,CASTTNPGGPNEQFF,TRBJ2-1,.,.,TRBV6-1
TGTGCCAGCAGCTTAATTTTCCCTCTACTGTTTTTT,CASSLIFPLLFF,TRBJ1-4,.,once,TRBV7-9
TGTGCCAGCAGTGCCGGCTGGGCAGGCCCTTTGGTTACGCAGTATTTT,CASSAGWAGPLVTQYF,TRBJ2-3,.,.,TRBV25-1
TGTGCCAGTAGTATTGGGACAGAGCCCTACAATGAGCAGTTCTTC,CASSIGTEPYNEQFF,TRBJ2-1,TRBD1,.,TRBV19
TGTGCCAGTAGGAGGGCGGGGGCTGGAAGAACCTACGAGCAGTACTTC,CASRRAGAGRTYEQYF,TRBJ2-7,.,.,TRBV19
TGTGCCAGCAGCTTAAACACCGGGGAGCTGTTTTTT,CASSLNTGELFF,TRBJ2-2,.,.,TRBV11-3
TGTGCCAGCAGGCCTGACAGAACCGGGGAGCTGTTTTTT,CASRPDRTGELFF,TRBJ2-2,.,.,TRBV6-5
TGTGCCAGCAGCGTACAGGGGGCGGGCACTGAAGCTTTCTTT,CASSVQGAGTEAFF,TRBJ1-1,TRBD1,once,TRBV7-8
TGTGCCAGCAGCTTAACGGGGGGGCACCGCGAGCAGTACTTC,CASSLTGGHREQYF,TRBJ2-7,TRBD2,.,TRBV7-9
TGTGCCAGCAGTTTATGGACGGTGAACACTGAAGCTTTCTTT,CASSLWTVNTEAFF,TRBJ1-1,.,.,TRBV28
TGTGCCAGCAGCTGGGGTTTGCTTGAGACCCAGTACTTC,CASSWGLLETQYF,TRBJ2-5,.,.,TRBV14
TGTGCCAGCAGTGCACGAGGGAAAGGGGATGAAAAACTGTTTTTT,CASSARGKGDEKLFF,TRBJ1-4,.,medium-sized,TRBV25-1
TGTGCCAGCAGCAAACTGGGAGCCCGATGGAGTGAGCAGTTCTTC,CASSKLGARWSEQFF,TRBJ2-1,.,once,TRBV21-1
TGTGCCAGCTCACGACAGGGGGCCGATGAGCAGTTCTTC,CASSRQGADEQFF,TRBJ2-1,TRBD1,.,TRBV7-2
TGTGCCAGTTCTAGGTGGGCAGACCACTATGGCTACACCTTC,CASSRWADHYGYTF,TRBJ1-2,.,.,TRBV19
TGTGCCAGCAGCTTAGACGGCGGGGCAGAGACCCAGTACTTC,CASSLDGGAETQYF,TRBJ2-5,.,once,TRBV11-3
TGTGCCAGCAGCTTACGGGGTGAATTTGAAGCTTTCTTT,CASSLRGEFEAFF,TRBJ1-1,.,few,TRBV7-2
TGTGCCAGCAGCCCAAAAATAAGGACGGCTGGGGCCAACGTCCTGACTTTC,CASSPKIRTAGANVLTF,TRBJ2-6,.,once,TRBV14
TGTGCCAGCTCACCACTGTCCGGTACCCACGAGCAGTACTTC,CASSPLSGTHEQYF,TRBJ2-7,.,.,TRBV18
TGCGCCAGCAGCTTGGCCGGGAAGGGACTCACCGGGGAGCTGTTTTTT,CASSLAGKGLTGELFF,TRBJ2-2,.,.,TRBV5-1
TGTGCCAGCAAGGCCTACAATGAGCAGTTCTTC,CASKAYNEQFF,TRBJ2-1,.,.,TRBV6-1